Listed below are T cell receptor beta chains from one sample, sequenced in a study of blood T cell repertoires in COVID-19. TCRdb's copy holds only in-frame clones and misses some; the assay was immunoSEQ multiplex PCR. The sample contains 310,000 or so clones, approximately 83% of which appear only once. The material sequenced was peripheral blood. The receptors stem from a woman aged 30 to 39 who had recovered from COVID-19. CDR3s include the opening cysteine and the closing phenylalanine or tryptophan. D genes are given only for firm matches. The size field is filled for only some rows; it gives once, few, many or a size class.

V gene: TRBV6-5
clone size: NA
J gene: TRBJ2-7
D gene: NA
CDR3 protein: CASSPSGDRRNEQYF
CDR3 DNA: TGTGCCAGCAGTCCCTCGGGGGACCGAAGGAACGAGCAGTACTTC

V gene: TRBV4-1
clone size: once
J gene: TRBJ2-5
D gene: NA
CDR3 protein: CASSLQGSQETQYF
CDR3 DNA: TGCGCCAGCAGCCTGCAGGGAAGTCAAGAGACCCAGTACTTC

V gene: TRBV5-1
clone size: NA
J gene: TRBJ2-1
D gene: TRBD2
CDR3 protein: CASSLGLADYNEQFF
CDR3 DNA: TGCGCCAGCAGCTTGGGCCTAGCGGATTACAATGAGCAGTTCTTC

V gene: TRBV6-6
clone size: NA
J gene: TRBJ2-7
D gene: NA
CDR3 protein: CASSSTVSPYEQYF
CDR3 DNA: TGTGCCAGCAGCTCCACGGTCTCCCCCTACGAGCAGTACTTC

V gene: TRBV6-2/TRBV6-3
clone size: NA
J gene: TRBJ1-1
D gene: NA
CDR3 protein: CASSGQGLDTEAFF
CDR3 DNA: TGTGCCAGCAGTGGGCAGGGATTGGACACTGAAGCTTTCTTT

V gene: TRBV14
clone size: NA
J gene: TRBJ1-1
D gene: NA
CDR3 protein: CASKVGLNTEAFF
CDR3 DNA: TGTGCCAGCAAGGTGGGGCTGAACACTGAAGCTTTCTTT

V gene: TRBV7-2
clone size: NA
J gene: TRBJ1-6
D gene: NA
CDR3 protein: CASSLVSGGPLHF
CDR3 DNA: TGTGCCAGCAGCTTAGTATCCGGGGGGCCCCTCCACTTT

V gene: TRBV6-5
clone size: few
J gene: TRBJ1-5
D gene: NA
CDR3 protein: CAARQGRNQPQHF
CDR3 DNA: TGTGCCGCCCGGCAGGGGCGAAATCAGCCCCAGCATTTT

V gene: TRBV4-1
clone size: NA
J gene: TRBJ1-5
D gene: NA
CDR3 protein: CASSQDIRAQGQPQHF
CDR3 DNA: TGCGCCAGCAGCCAAGATATTAGGGCCCAGGGTCAGCCCCAGCATTTT

V gene: TRBV24-1
clone size: NA
J gene: TRBJ2-1
D gene: TRBD1
CDR3 protein: CATSDAGTENNEQFF
CDR3 DNA: TGTGCCACCAGTGACGCCGGGACAGAAAACAATGAGCAGTTCTTC

V gene: TRBV3-1/TRBV3-2
clone size: NA
J gene: TRBJ2-2
D gene: TRBD2
CDR3 protein: CASRRGTGELFF
CDR3 DNA: TGTGCCAGCCGGCGGGGGACCGGGGAGCTGTTTTTT

V gene: TRBV30
clone size: few
J gene: TRBJ1-2
D gene: NA
CDR3 protein: CAWSHPTGGYGYTF
CDR3 DNA: TGTGCCTGGAGTCATCCGACAGGCGGCTATGGCTACACCTTC

V gene: TRBV2
clone size: NA
J gene: TRBJ2-2
D gene: TRBD1
CDR3 protein: CASSTDRVTGELFF
CDR3 DNA: TGTGCCAGCAGCACGGACAGGGTGACCGGGGAGCTGTTTTTT

V gene: TRBV19
clone size: NA
J gene: TRBJ1-3
D gene: NA
CDR3 protein: CASSDVGVAGNTIYF
CDR3 DNA: TGTGCCAGTAGTGATGTCGGAGTAGCTGGAAACACCATATATTTT

V gene: TRBV28
clone size: NA
J gene: TRBJ2-3
D gene: NA
CDR3 protein: CASSPPVESTDTQYF
CDR3 DNA: TGTGCCAGCAGTCCTCCGGTTGAGAGCACAGATACGCAGTATTTT

V gene: TRBV5-4
clone size: once
J gene: TRBJ2-4
D gene: TRBD1
CDR3 protein: CASRSTGENIQYF
CDR3 DNA: TGTGCCAGCAGATCGACAGGGGAGAACATTCAGTACTTC

V gene: TRBV9
clone size: NA
J gene: TRBJ1-1
D gene: TRBD1
CDR3 protein: CASSVVGTGSTEAFF
CDR3 DNA: TGTGCCAGCAGCGTAGTTGGGACAGGGAGCACTGAAGCTTTCTTT

V gene: TRBV19
clone size: NA
J gene: TRBJ2-1
D gene: TRBD2
CDR3 protein: CASRASGSFVNEQFF
CDR3 DNA: TGTGCCAGTAGGGCTAGCGGGAGCTTCGTCAATGAGCAGTTCTTC

V gene: TRBV6-5
clone size: NA
J gene: TRBJ2-7
D gene: TRBD2
CDR3 protein: CASTRTSGSYEQYF
CDR3 DNA: TGTGCCAGCACCAGGACTAGCGGGAGTTACGAGCAGTACTTC